The 20 T cell receptor beta chains below were found in one sample sequenced in a study of T-cell reconstitution after alpha-beta-depleted transplantation in children. Researchers prepared the TCRbeta library using unique molecular identifiers, the study reports. TCRdb fed the PCR reads into MiXCR, producing one record per CDR3 protein. The sample carries 200,000 to 300,000 distinct CDR3 sequences, around 12% recorded once. This material consisted of PBMCs from the stem cell graft donor, taken from the stem cell graft. The receptor set was obtained from a human donor who donated a stem cell graft to a child with acute lymphoblastic leukemia.

This chain connects TRBV24-1 to TRBJ2-5; tentatively, D is TRBD2 (6 bases). Germline V gene lookup returns CDR1 KGHDR and CDR2 SFDVKD. With 3 bases removed from V and 9 bases from J, the gap between germline ends came to 10 bases. The CDR3 consists of 12 residues. The CDR3 DNA follows: TGTGCCACCAGTGATCCTTGGGGGGCCCAGTACTTC. Residues: CATSDPWGAQYF.

This clonotype has at least ten counts. The chain carries TRBV9 and TRBJ1-3, with D perhaps TRBD1 (6 bases). This CDR3 region has 16 residues. Trimming stripped 0 bases from V and 4 bases from J, with 14 bases between. Looked up from germline, CDR1 is SGDLS and CDR2 is YYNGEE. Here the CDR3 DNA reads TGTGCCAGCAGCGTAGAGGGACACCTAAGGGGAAACACCATATATTTT. Translated: CASSVEGHLRGNTIYF.

The V and J genes are TRBV28 and TRBJ1-4, with 11 bases identical to TRBD1. The germline V gene has CDR1 MDHEN and CDR2 SYDVKM. This CDR3 region has 16 residues. The V segment lost 6 bases and the J segment 8 bases; nucleotides outside the gene matches: 11. The CDR3 spells CASSQSRTGGREKLFF. Written as DNA, the CDR3 is TGTGCCAGCAGCCAAAGCCGGACAGGGGGCCGGGAAAAACTGTTTTTT.

About this clonotype itself: A read error may be the cause here, since a much bigger clone is one base away. This chain joins TRBV5-1 and TRBJ2-7; 11 bases agree with TRBD1. This CDR3 spans 15 amino acids. Germline V gene sequence: CDR1 SGHRS, CDR2 YFSETQ. This chain's CDR3 is CVSSMGTGGTLEQYF. The CDR3 DNA sequence: TGCGTCAGCAGCATGGGGACAGGGGGTACCCTCGAGCAGTACTTC.

With respect to this clonotype: A read error may be the cause here, since a much bigger clone is one base away. The gene calls are TRBV4-3 and TRBJ2-3, with 12 bases that match TRBD2. The germline V gene encodes CDR1 LGHNA and CDR2 YSLEER. The CDR3 covers 18 residues. The DNA for the CDR3 is TGCGCCACCAGCCAAGATGGGGCTAGCGGGGGGGCCGGAGATACGCAGTATTTT. Translated: CATSQDGASGGAGDTQYF.

Ten or more counts support this clonotype. The V call is TRBV5-1, the J call TRBJ1-1; no clear D gene. V gave up 4 bases and J gave up 1 base, with 8 bases separating them. Germline CDR1 SGHRS, CDR2 YFSETQ. The CDR3 is 13 residues long. CDR3 bases: TGCGCCAGCAGCCCGGAGGGGAACACTGAAGCTTTCTTT. Translation gives CASSPEGNTEAFF.

This clonotype has at least ten counts. The chain carries TRBV27 and TRBJ2-1, with 7 bases fitting TRBD2. The CDR3 has 20 residues. With V trimmed by 4 bases and J by 0 bases, 18 bases remained unmatched. Germline V gives CDR1 MNHEY, CDR2 SMNVEV (reference sequence). The DNA of the CDR3 is TGTGCCAGCAGTTCCCGTCCTGCGGGAGTTCTCCGGAGCTCCTACAATGAGCAGTTCTTC. Its protein product is CASSSRPAGVLRSSYNEQFF.

This clonotype was detected many times. The chain couples TRBV7-9 to TRBJ2-5; D is uncertain. The CDR3 is made up of 13 amino acids. Germline lookup yields CDR1 SEHNR and CDR2 FQNEAQ (reference sequence). Trimming took off 3 bases at V and 4 bases at J, with 9 bases between the two ends. Here the CDR3 DNA reads TGTGCCAGCAGCTTTGGCGGACCAGAGACCCAGTACTTC. It yields the protein CASSFGGPETQYF.

Ten or more counts support this clonotype. CDR3 protein: CASSEQGNHQPQHF. In DNA, the CDR3 is TGTGCCAGCAGCGAACAGGGAAACCATCAGCCCCAGCATTTT. The rearrangement joins TRBV5-5 to TRBJ1-5, with D maybe TRBD1 (6 bases). V was pared by 4 bases and J by 5 bases, with 13 bases between. The CDR3 is made up of 14 amino acids. Germline CDR1 and CDR2: SGHKS and YYEKEE (reference sequence).

For this clonotype: A clone one base away is much larger, so this may be a read error. This chain links TRBV7-2 with TRBJ1-2, with 7 bases identical to TRBD1. This CDR3 contains 15 residues. The germline V gene encodes CDR1 SGHTA and CDR2 FQGNSA. In DNA form, the CDR3 reads TGTGCCAGCAGCTCGGAGGCCCCCAGGGGGGGTGGCTTCACCTTC. Residues: CASSSEAPRGGGFTF.

A word on this clonotype: This could be a read error, since a much larger clone is one nucleotide away. The chain links TRBV11-1 to TRBJ2-3; 12 bases fit TRBD1. Per the germline V gene, CDR1 is SGHAT and CDR2 is FQDESV (reference sequence). The junction had 16 bases not matched to a gene; V was cut back by 5 bases and J by 7 bases. This CDR3 has 18 residues. CDR3 DNA sequence: TGTGCCAGCAGCCCATCTCGGGACAGGGGGCTGGGGTCACATACGCAGTATTTT. Translating gives CASSPSRDRGLGSHTQYF.

This clonotype was picked up many times. This chain links TRBV7-2 with TRBJ2-1; D might be TRBD1 (5 bases). Between the trimmed V and J ends, which lost 2 bases and 6 bases, there was a span of 14 bases. The germline CDR1 and CDR2 sequences are SGHTA and FQGNSA. This CDR3 is 15 amino acids long. The CDR3 DNA sequence: TGTGCCAGCAGCTTAAGCCGGTCCAGGGCCAATGAGCAGTTCTTC. Translated, it gives CASSLSRSRANEQFF.

This clonotype was picked up a small number of times. The gene calls are TRBV30 and TRBJ1-2; no clear D gene. V lost 1 base and J 8 bases, leaving 14 bases between the germline ends. CDR1 and CDR2 from the germline V gene are GTSNPN and SVGIG (reference sequence). This CDR3 is 13 amino acids long. The CDR3 bases are TGTGCCTGGAGTGGACAAGGGTTGAGAGGCTACACCTTC. This sequence encodes CAWSGQGLRGYTF.

The table lists this clonotype with many counts. The rearrangement joins TRBV28 to TRBJ2-1; 7 bases align to TRBD1. V shed 4 bases and J 0 bases; nucleotides not matched to a gene: 0. The germline V gene encodes CDR1 MDHEN and CDR2 SYDVKM. This CDR3 has 14 amino acids. CDR3: CASSWTGSYNEQFF. As DNA, the CDR3 is TGTGCCAGCAGTTGGACAGGCTCCTACAATGAGCAGTTCTTC.

This clonotype has a count of ten or more. This sequence joins TRBV29-1 and TRBJ2-7; D may be TRBD1 (7 bases). Trimming pared 7 bases from V and 7 bases from J, leaving 17 bases between. This CDR3 has 12 residues. Per germline, CDR1 SQVTM and CDR2 ANQGSEA. This CDR3 reads CSAGLTGREQYF. CDR3 coding DNA: TGCAGCGCCGGTCTGACAGGGAGGGAGCAGTACTTC.

Many counts were recorded for this clonotype. J is TRBJ2-7 and V is TRBV29-1; maybe TRBD1 (6 bases). The CDR3 has 14 amino acids. V lost 4 bases and J 1 base, leaving 14 bases between the germline ends. CDR1 is SQVTM and CDR2 is ANQGSEA in the germline V gene. Written as DNA, the CDR3 is TGCAGCGTTGGAGCCGGGACACCATCCTACGAGCAGTACTTC. Residues: CSVGAGTPSYEQYF.

Ten or more counts support this clonotype. The genes are TRBV27 and TRBJ1-4; no reliable D call. This CDR3 is built from 14 residues. The ends were cut back, 5 bases at V and 8 bases at J, with 15 bases in the middle. CDR1 and CDR2 from the germline V gene are MNHEY and SMNVEV (reference sequence). CDR3 DNA: TGTGCCAGCAGTAGGGTTGGAGTAGTCGAAAAACTGTTTTTT. Encoded protein: CASSRVGVVEKLFF.

This chain uses TRBV5-1 with TRBJ2-7, with 8 nucleotides matching TRBD2. With 10 bases clipped from V and 2 bases from J, the junction kept 11 bases outside the gene matches. Germline V gives CDR1 SGHRS, CDR2 YFSETQ. The CDR3 totals 14 residues. Here the CDR3 reads CAPIPRLAPYEQYF. CDR3 DNA: TGCGCCCCCATTCCCCGACTAGCGCCCTACGAGCAGTACTTC.

This clonotype has a count of ten or more. V is TRBV7-2 and J is TRBJ1-1; D remains unclear. The V gene lost 5 bases and the J gene lost 0 bases, with 16 bases spanning the gap. CDR3 size: 16 residues. Per germline, CDR1 SGHTA and CDR2 FQGNSA. CDR3 nucleotides: TGTGCCAGCAGCCCACCCTCGACATTGATGAACACTGAAGCTTTCTTT. This sequence encodes CASSPPSTLMNTEAFF.

This clonotype was observed many times. The chain combines TRBV29-1 with TRBJ2-7; a possible D gene is TRBD1 (6 bases). The CDR3 is made up of 12 amino acids. Germline CDR1 SQVTM, CDR2 ANQGSEA. For the CDR3, the DNA is TGCAGTGGGGGCAGTAGCCCCTACGAGCAGTACTTC. Protein product: CSGGSSPYEQYF.